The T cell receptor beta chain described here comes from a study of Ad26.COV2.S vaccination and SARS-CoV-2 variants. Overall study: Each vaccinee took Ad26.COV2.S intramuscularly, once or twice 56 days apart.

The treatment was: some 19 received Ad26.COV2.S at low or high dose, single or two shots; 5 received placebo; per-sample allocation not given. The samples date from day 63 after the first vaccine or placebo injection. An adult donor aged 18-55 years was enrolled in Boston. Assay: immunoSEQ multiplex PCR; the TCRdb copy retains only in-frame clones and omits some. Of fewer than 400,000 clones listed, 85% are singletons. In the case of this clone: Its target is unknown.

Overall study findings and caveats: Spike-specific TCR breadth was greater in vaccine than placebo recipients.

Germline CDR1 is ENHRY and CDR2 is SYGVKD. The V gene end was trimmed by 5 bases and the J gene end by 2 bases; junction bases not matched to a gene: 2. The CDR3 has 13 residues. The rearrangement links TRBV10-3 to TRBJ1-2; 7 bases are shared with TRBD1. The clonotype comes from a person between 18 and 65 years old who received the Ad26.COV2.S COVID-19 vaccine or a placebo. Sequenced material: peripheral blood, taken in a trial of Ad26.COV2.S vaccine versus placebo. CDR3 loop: CAISSTGNYGYTF. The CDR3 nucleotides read TGTGCCATCAGTTCGACAGGGAACTATGGCTACACCTTC.